Listed here is a single T cell receptor (beta chain). The target antigen is unknown. TCR alpha and TCR beta cDNA libraries with sample barcodes and UMIs came from 5'RACE using constant-segment primers. TCRdb passed the 5' RACE reads through MiXCR, listing each CDR3 protein once. The repertoire includes approximately 180,000 distinct CDR3 sequences, roughly 17% of them detected once, and 2% to 2.5% sits in the top ten. The data derive from a study of T-cell memory formation after mild COVID-19. Study outcomes and limitations: Balance between CD4 and CD8 was seen in clones contracting day 15 to 85, and a CD4+ lean was seen in later expanders. What remained unconfirmed was the SARS-CoV-2 specificity of second-wave clones peaking on day 37. The appearance of some responding clones in pre-infection memory suggested that cross-reactive memory joined.

Per germline, CDR1 DFQATT and CDR2 SNEGSKA (reference sequence). J gave up 1 base and V 3 bases, and 7 bases lay outside the gene matches. The CDR3 extends over 15 amino acids. The rearrangement links TRBV20-1 to TRBJ2-5; 8 bases are a match to TRBD1. This receptor was obtained from an adult woman who had mild COVID-19 (a few samples of this study predate the infection). Cell type and time point are not known. The sample comprised PBMCs or a T cell subset sorted from them (not recorded which). In DNA, the CDR3 is TGCAGTGCTAGGGCTGACAGGGGATTCCAAGAGACCCAGTACTTC. The encoded protein is CSARADRGFQETQYF.